The entry that follows covers one T cell receptor (beta chain) sequence. Germline lookup yields CDR1 MDHEN and CDR2 SYDVKM. Trimming pared 7 bases from V and 4 bases from J, leaving 14 bases between. The CDR3 runs 14 residues. These data come from a study of T cells in Graves' hyperthyroidism and ophthalmopathy. Study-wide background: Blood was drawn when the patient was first diagnosed and still untreated.

Amplification targeted TCR beta CDR3 regions from RNA transcripts. HTBI primers were used for first-round RT-PCR of the TCR CDR3. TCRdb re-derived calls from the multiplex PCR reads in MiXCR, one entry per CDR3 protein. The repertoire has 300,000 to 400,000 distinct CDR3 sequences, roughly 14% of them found once; the top ten carry 20% to 25%. V gene TRBV28 combines with J gene TRBJ2-1; D remains ambiguous. The material sequenced was blood. The TCR originated in a woman aged 25 to 39 with Graves' hyperthyroidism. CDR3 region: CASIGRGVYNEQFF. The CDR3 bases are TGTGCCAGCATAGGGCGAGGCGTATACAATGAGCAGTTCTTC.